The 28 T cell receptor beta chains below all came from one sample that was sequenced in a study of OX40 agonist ivuxolimab in advanced cancers. The repertoire was sequenced with immunoSEQ multiplex PCR; TCRdb's copy has only in-frame clones and lacks some. The data contain about 130,000 clones, roughly 92% of them singletons. Sequencing used CD4+ or CD8+ T cells sorted from blood, obtained in a trial of the OX40 agonist ivuxolimab. The receptors here all came from an adult with an advanced solid tumor such as melanoma, head and neck, liver or kidney cancer.

This clone appeared a single time. V usage is TRBV30 and J usage is TRBJ2-1; 7 bases line up with TRBD2. V lost 5 bases, J lost 4 bases, and 11 bases stayed unmatched. The length of the CDR3 is 15 residues. Germline V gene data show CDR1 as GTSNPN and CDR2 as SVGIG (reference sequence). As DNA, the CDR3 is TGTGCCTGGCACCCCTGGGGGGGGACGTACAATGAGCAGTTCTTC. It yields the protein CAWHPWGGTYNEQFF.

The chain couples TRBV2 to TRBJ1-2; the match to TRBD1 covers 12 bases. This CDR3 is built from 17 residues. Germline loops: CDR1 SNHLY, CDR2 FYNNEI. Trimming removed 6 bases from V and 4 bases from J; junction bases left unmatched: 12. CDR3 residues: CASREIGTGGASYGYTF. In nucleotides, the CDR3 is TGTGCCAGCAGGGAAATCGGGACAGGGGGCGCAAGCTATGGCTACACCTTC.

CDR3 sequence: CASSYDTGPSSGNTIYF. CDR3 in DNA: TGCGCCAGCAGCTACGACACGGGACCGAGCTCTGGAAACACCATATATTTT. The chain recombines TRBV5-1 with TRBJ1-3, with a tentative D call TRBD1 (5 bases). In germline, CDR1 is SGHRS, CDR2 YFSETQ. V shed 3 bases and J shed 0 bases, with 16 bases lying between them. The CDR3 has 17 amino acids.

The rearrangement links TRBV7-9 to TRBJ2-3, with 7 bases lining up with TRBD1. Germline assignment: CDR1 SEHNR and CDR2 FQNEAQ (reference sequence). With V trimmed by 5 bases and J by 2 bases, 10 bases remained unmatched. This CDR3 is built from 16 residues. DNA for the CDR3: TGTGCCAGCAGCCCAAGGGGACAGAGACTCACAGATACGCAGTATTTT. Its protein product is CASSPRGQRLTDTQYF.

This chain links TRBV29-1 with TRBJ1-4; no definite D call. Trimming shortened V by 4 bases and J by 3 bases, and 9 bases separated the two germline ends. There are 13 residues in the CDR3. From germline, CDR1 is SQVTM and CDR2 ANQGSEA. The CDR3 nucleotides read TGCAGCGTTGGGGGAGAGGCTAATGAAAAACTGTTTTTT. Translation gives CSVGGEANEKLFF.

The V call is TRBV7-9, the J call TRBJ2-1, with TRBD2 matching 7 bases. Germline-derived CDR1 and CDR2 are SEHNR and FQNEAQ (reference sequence). Trimming cost V 4 bases and J 6 bases; bases outside gene matches: 12. This CDR3 is built from 16 residues. CDR3 region: CASSSILASGGNEQFF. The CDR3 region has the DNA TGTGCCAGCAGCTCTATATTAGCTAGCGGTGGCAATGAGCAGTTCTTC.

The chain recombines TRBV20-1 with TRBJ2-5, with D possibly matching TRBD2 (5 bases). Germline CDR1 is DFQATT and CDR2 is SNEGSKA (reference sequence). The CDR3 spans 11 residues. V was pared by 3 bases and J by 5 bases, with 7 bases between. In nucleotides, the CDR3 is TGCAGTGCTAGGTGGAGGGAGACCCAGTACTTC. Translating it yields CSARWRETQYF.

This clone has only one observation. The rearrangement uses TRBV7-3 and TRBJ2-7, with TRBD1 as a possible D gene (6 bases). The V end lost 5 bases, the J end lost 0 bases, and 14 bases lay between the germline ends. CDR1 and CDR2 (germline): SGHTA, FQGTGA. This CDR3 contains 15 residues. In DNA, the CDR3 is TGTGCCAGCAGCGCTACAGGGTCTAGCTCCTACGAGCAGTACTTC. This encodes CASSATGSSSYEQYF.

The CDR3 DNA is TGTGCCAGCAACCGAATCGGGACCGATCCGAACACCGGGGAGCTGTTTTTT. The encoded protein is CASNRIGTDPNTGELFF. The rearrangement uses TRBV28 and TRBJ2-2; either TRBD1 or TRBD2 may fit D (5 bases each). The CDR3 length is 17 residues. Germline V CDR1 and CDR2: MDHEN, SYDVKM. V lost 7 bases to trimming and J lost 0 bases, with 18 bases between them.

This clone was picked up one time. The chain has TRBV19 and TRBJ2-2; D remains ambiguous. V was clipped by 4 bases and J by 4 bases, with 16 bases between them. The CDR3 covers 16 residues. Germline V gene sequence: CDR1 LNHDA, CDR2 SQIVND (reference sequence). The CDR3 protein is CASSSSRLRTTGELFF. As DNA, the CDR3 is TGTGCCAGTAGTAGTTCAAGGCTTCGAACCACCGGGGAGCTGTTTTTT.

The V call is TRBV28, the J call TRBJ1-3; no clear D. The length of the CDR3 is 15 residues. Per the germline V gene, CDR1 is MDHEN and CDR2 is SYDVKM. V was pared by 5 bases and J by 4 bases, with 15 bases between. CDR3 protein: CASSPPTAGGNTIYF. In nucleotides, the CDR3 is TGTGCCAGCAGTCCTCCGACGGCCGGAGGAAACACCATATATTTT.

The V call is TRBV29-1, the J call TRBJ2-7; 7 nucleotides match TRBD1. Germline V gene sequence: CDR1 SQVTM, CDR2 ANQGSEA. J gave up 0 bases and V 5 bases, and 7 bases lay outside the gene matches. This CDR3 contains 14 residues. The CDR3 is CSVNRGLNSYEQYF. The CDR3 nucleotides are TGCAGCGTTAACAGGGGCCTAAACTCCTACGAGCAGTACTTC.

V gene TRBV19 combines with J gene TRBJ2-5; the D is unclear. The CDR3 length is 14 residues. The germline CDR1 and CDR2 sequences are LNHDA and SQIVND (reference sequence). V lost 3 bases and J 4 bases, leaving 12 bases between the germline ends. The CDR3 DNA reads as TGTGCCAGTAGTATGTCGGCAGGCCGAGAGACCCAGTACTTC. Its translation is CASSMSAGRETQYF.

The chain uses TRBV6-1 and TRBJ1-5; perhaps TRBD1 as D (6 bases). With 5 bases removed from V and 0 bases from J, the gap between germline ends came to 11 bases. This CDR3 has 15 residues. Germline V lookup: CDR1 MNHNS, CDR2 SASEGT. In DNA, the CDR3 is TGTGCCAGCAGTAAAGACAGGTATAGCAATCAGCCCCAGCATTTT. It codes for CASSKDRYSNQPQHF.

The rearrangement uses TRBV19 and TRBJ2-3; D is unresolved. Germline-derived CDR1 and CDR2 are LNHDA and SQIVND (reference sequence). Between the trimmed V and J ends, which lost 7 bases and 5 bases, there was a span of 7 bases. This CDR3 contains 11 residues. CDR3 loop: CASTSLDTQYF. The CDR3 bases are TGTGCCAGTACGTCCCTAGATACGCAGTATTTT.

This chain connects TRBV6-1 to TRBJ2-3; no clear D. Between the trimmed V and J ends, which lost 7 bases and 5 bases, there was a span of 13 bases. Germline values: CDR1 MNHNS, CDR2 SASEGT. The CDR3 extends over 13 amino acids. CDR3 coding DNA: TGTGCCAGCATCATGCCCCCCAAAGATACGCAGTATTTT. Protein product: CASIMPPKDTQYF.

The rearrangement links TRBV7-9 to TRBJ1-6; D gene unclear. Trimming left V 4 bases short and J 8 bases short, with 9 bases between. The germline CDR1 and CDR2 sequences are SEHNR and FQNEAQ (reference sequence). This CDR3 is built from 13 residues. CDR3 in amino acids: CASSSVVDSPLHF. DNA of the CDR3: TGTGCCAGCAGCTCCGTGGTTGATTCACCCCTCCACTTT.

V and J are TRBV7-3 and TRBJ2-3; 12 positions agree with TRBD2. The V and J ends lost 3 bases and 2 bases, in that order; junction bases with no gene match: 6. The CDR3 runs to 17 residues. The germline V gene encodes CDR1 SGHTA and CDR2 FQGTGA. DNA of the CDR3: TGTGCCAGCAGCTTCCTAGCGGGAGGGCTAATCACAGATACGCAGTATTTT. This translates into CASSFLAGGLITDTQYF.

J is TRBJ2-1 and V is TRBV20-1; D is perhaps TRBD1 (5 bases). The CDR3 length is 11 residues. V was trimmed by 5 bases and J by 6 bases, leaving 8 bases between them. Germline lookup yields CDR1 DFQATT and CDR2 SNEGSKA (reference sequence). The CDR3 DNA sequence: TGCAGTGCTCAGGGCGGCAATGAGCAGTTCTTC. Encoded protein: CSAQGGNEQFF.

This sequence joins TRBV5-6 and TRBJ2-3; TRBD2 agrees at 8 bases. The CDR3 has 16 residues. The junction had 4 bases not matched to a gene; V was cut back by 0 bases and J by 1 base. The germline V gene has CDR1 SGHDT and CDR2 YYEEEE. CDR3 protein: CASSLVGLVGTDTQYF. Here the CDR3 DNA reads TGTGCCAGCAGCTTGGTGGGACTAGTTGGCACAGATACGCAGTATTTT. The variable domain in full, completed from reference TRBV5-6 and TRBJ2-3, reads DAGVTQSPTHLIKTRGQQVTLRCSPKSGHDTVSWYQQALGQGPQFIFQYYEEEERQRGNFPDRFSGHQFPNYSSELNVNALLLGDSALYLCASSLVGLVGTDTQYFGPGTRLTVL.

The genes are TRBV30 and TRBJ2-2; maybe TRBD1 (6 bases). This CDR3 has 14 amino acids. Germline V CDR1 and CDR2: GTSNPN, SVGIG (reference sequence). The V gene lost 4 bases and the J gene lost 3 bases, with 12 bases spanning the gap. CDR3: CAWTPGAYTGELFF. As DNA, the CDR3 is TGTGCCTGGACCCCAGGGGCCTACACCGGGGAGCTGTTTTTT.

V usage is TRBV5-1 and J usage is TRBJ1-1, with D unresolved. Germline V CDR1 and CDR2: SGHRS, YFSETQ. The CDR3 spans 15 residues. Trimming took 0 bases from V and 0 from J, leaving 9 bases between them. This CDR3 is CASSLADNMNTEAFF. The DNA of the CDR3 is TGCGCCAGCAGCTTGGCTGACAACATGAACACTGAAGCTTTCTTT.

The chain uses TRBV28 and TRBJ1-2; 7 nucleotides align to TRBD1. V trimming: 3 bases; J trimming: 6 bases; junction bases outside the gene matches: 10. The CDR3 consists of 15 residues. Germline CDR1 MDHEN, CDR2 SYDVKM. The CDR3 sequence: CASSFLGRGQDGYTF. As DNA, the CDR3 is TGTGCCAGCAGTTTCCTTGGGAGGGGGCAGGATGGCTACACCTTC.

V gene TRBV19 combines with J gene TRBJ2-5; D is possibly TRBD1 (5 bases). This CDR3 has 12 amino acids. V lost 6 bases and J 7 bases, leaving 12 bases between the germline ends. The germline V gene has CDR1 LNHDA and CDR2 SQIVND (reference sequence). The CDR3 is CASRTDSGTQYF. The CDR3 DNA reads TGTGCCAGTAGGACAGATTCGGGGACCCAGTACTTC.

The chain employs TRBV7-2 and TRBJ1-2; D is unresolved. V was clipped by 7 bases and J by 4 bases, with 10 bases between them. There are 12 residues in the CDR3. Germline V gene lookup returns CDR1 SGHTA and CDR2 FQGNSA. CDR3 sequence reads: CASTNRAYGYTF. The CDR3 DNA sequence: TGTGCCAGCACCAACCGGGCCTATGGCTACACCTTC.

V and J are TRBV18 and TRBJ2-5, with 12 bases matching TRBD2. The ends lost 2 bases at V and 4 bases at J; junction bases unmatched: 5. Germline V gives CDR1 KGHSH, CDR2 LQKENI. The CDR3 length is 16 residues. The CDR3 protein is CASSPSLAGGVETQYF. Written as DNA, the CDR3 is TGTGCCAGCTCACCATCTCTAGCGGGAGGGGTAGAGACCCAGTACTTC.

The V call is TRBV28, the J call TRBJ2-7, with TRBD1 matching over 7 bases. The germline gives CDR1 MDHEN, CDR2 SYDVKM. The CDR3 runs 14 residues. V dropped 3 bases and J dropped 4; count of bases not matched to a gene: 6. This CDR3 reads CASSLGQPPYEQYF. In DNA form, the CDR3 reads TGTGCCAGCAGTTTGGGACAGCCGCCTTACGAGCAGTACTTC.

The chain links TRBV28 to TRBJ2-7; 7 bases agree with TRBD1. V gave up 3 bases and J gave up 2 bases; unmatched junction bases: 10. CDR1 and CDR2 from the germline V gene are MDHEN and SYDVKM. The CDR3 has 16 residues. The CDR3, as DNA: TGTGCCAGCAGTTTCGGGACAGCCCTTGGGACCTACGAGCAGTACTTC. The encoded protein is CASSFGTALGTYEQYF.